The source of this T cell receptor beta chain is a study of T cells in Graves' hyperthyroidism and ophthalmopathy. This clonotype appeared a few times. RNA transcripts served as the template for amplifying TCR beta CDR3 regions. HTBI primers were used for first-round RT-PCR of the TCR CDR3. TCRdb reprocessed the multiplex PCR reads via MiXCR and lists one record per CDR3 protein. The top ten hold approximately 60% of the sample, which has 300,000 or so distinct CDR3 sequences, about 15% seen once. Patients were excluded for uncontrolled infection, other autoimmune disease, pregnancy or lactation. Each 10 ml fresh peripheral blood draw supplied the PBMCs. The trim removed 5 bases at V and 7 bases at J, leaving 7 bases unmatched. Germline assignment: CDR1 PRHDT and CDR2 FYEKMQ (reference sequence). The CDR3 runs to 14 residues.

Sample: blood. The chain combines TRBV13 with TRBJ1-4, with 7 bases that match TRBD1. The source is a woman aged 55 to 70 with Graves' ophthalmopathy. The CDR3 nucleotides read TGTGCCAGCAGCACAGGGGATCTAAGTGAAAAACTGTTTTTT. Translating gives CASSTGDLSEKLFF.